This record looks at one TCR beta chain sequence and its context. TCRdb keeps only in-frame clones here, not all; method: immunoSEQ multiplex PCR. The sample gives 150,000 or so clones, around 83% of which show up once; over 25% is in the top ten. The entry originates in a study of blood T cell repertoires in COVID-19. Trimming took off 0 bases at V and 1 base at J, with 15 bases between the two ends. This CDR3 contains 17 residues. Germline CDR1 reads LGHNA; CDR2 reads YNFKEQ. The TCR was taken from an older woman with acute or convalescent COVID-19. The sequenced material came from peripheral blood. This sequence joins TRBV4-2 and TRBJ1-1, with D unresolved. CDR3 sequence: CASSQELAASGNTEAFF. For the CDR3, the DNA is TGTGCCAGCAGCCAAGAGCTGGCAGCCTCGGGGAACACTGAAGCTTTCTTT.